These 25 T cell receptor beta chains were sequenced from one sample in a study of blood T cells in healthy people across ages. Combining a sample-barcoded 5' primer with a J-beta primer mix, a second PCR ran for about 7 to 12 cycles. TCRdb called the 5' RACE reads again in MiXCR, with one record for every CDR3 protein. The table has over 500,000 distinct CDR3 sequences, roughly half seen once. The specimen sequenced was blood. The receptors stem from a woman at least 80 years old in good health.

CDR3 in amino acids: CSARQGANTGELFF. CDR3 bases: TGCAGTGCTAGACAGGGGGCGAACACCGGGGAGCTGTTTTTT. The gene calls are TRBV20-1 and TRBJ2-2; 7 positions agree with TRBD1. The CDR3 spans 14 residues. V trimming: 2 bases; J trimming: 0 bases; junction bases outside the gene matches: 0. The V gene's germline CDR1 is DFQATT and CDR2 SNEGSKA (reference sequence).

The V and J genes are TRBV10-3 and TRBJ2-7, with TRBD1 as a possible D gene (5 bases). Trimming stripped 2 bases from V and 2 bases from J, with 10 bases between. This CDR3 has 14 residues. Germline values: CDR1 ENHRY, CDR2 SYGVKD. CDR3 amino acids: CAISEPGHPYEQYF. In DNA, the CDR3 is TGTGCCATCAGTGAGCCAGGGCATCCCTACGAGCAGTACTTC.

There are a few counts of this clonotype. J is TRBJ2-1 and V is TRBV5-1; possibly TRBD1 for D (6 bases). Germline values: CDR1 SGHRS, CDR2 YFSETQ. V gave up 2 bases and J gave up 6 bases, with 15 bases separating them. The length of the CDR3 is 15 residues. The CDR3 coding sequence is TGCGCCAGCAGCTTAGGCGCCAGGGGATCCAATGAGCAGTTCTTC. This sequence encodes CASSLGARGSNEQFF.

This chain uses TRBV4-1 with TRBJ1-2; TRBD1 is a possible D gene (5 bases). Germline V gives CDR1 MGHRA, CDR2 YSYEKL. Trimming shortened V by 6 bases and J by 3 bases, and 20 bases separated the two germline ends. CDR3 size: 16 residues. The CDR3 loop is CASRFLVGTGDYGYTF. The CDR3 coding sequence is TGCGCCAGCAGATTTTTAGTGGGGACTGGAGACTATGGCTACACCTTC.

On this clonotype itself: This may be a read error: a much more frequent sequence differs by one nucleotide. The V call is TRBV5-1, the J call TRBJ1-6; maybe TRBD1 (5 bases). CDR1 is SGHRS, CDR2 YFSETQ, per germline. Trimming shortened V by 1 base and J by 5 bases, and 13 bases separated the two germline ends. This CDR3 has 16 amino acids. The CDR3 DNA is TGCGCCAGCAGCTTGTCGCAGGGCTCGGATAATTCACCCCTCCACTTT. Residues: CASSLSQGSDNSPLHF.

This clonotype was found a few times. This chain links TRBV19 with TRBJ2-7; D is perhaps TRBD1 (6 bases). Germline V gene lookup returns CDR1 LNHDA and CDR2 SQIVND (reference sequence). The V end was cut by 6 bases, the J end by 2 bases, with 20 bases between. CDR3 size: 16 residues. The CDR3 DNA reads TGTGCCAGTAGCAAACCCGGGACACTCGGAACCTACGAGCAGTACTTC. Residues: CASSKPGTLGTYEQYF.

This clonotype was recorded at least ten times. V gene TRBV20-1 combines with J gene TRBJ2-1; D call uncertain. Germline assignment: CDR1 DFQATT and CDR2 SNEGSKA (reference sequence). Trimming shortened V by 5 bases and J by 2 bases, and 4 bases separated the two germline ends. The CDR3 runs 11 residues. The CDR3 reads CSAPTYNEQFF. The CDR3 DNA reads TGCAGTGCTCCGACCTACAATGAGCAGTTCTTC.

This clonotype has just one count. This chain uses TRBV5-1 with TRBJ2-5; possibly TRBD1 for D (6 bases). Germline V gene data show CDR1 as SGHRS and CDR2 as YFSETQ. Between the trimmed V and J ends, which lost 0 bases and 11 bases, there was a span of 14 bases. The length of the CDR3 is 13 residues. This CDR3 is CASSLAGVTEQYF. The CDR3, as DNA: TGCGCCAGCAGCTTGGCAGGGGTAACTGAGCAGTACTTC. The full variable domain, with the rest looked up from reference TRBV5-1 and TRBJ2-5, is KAGVTQTPRYLIKTRGQQVTLSCSPISGHRSVSWYQQTPGQGLQFLFEYFSETQRNKGNFPGRFSGRQFSNSRSEMNVSTLELGDSALYLCASSLAGVTEQYFGPGTRLLVL.

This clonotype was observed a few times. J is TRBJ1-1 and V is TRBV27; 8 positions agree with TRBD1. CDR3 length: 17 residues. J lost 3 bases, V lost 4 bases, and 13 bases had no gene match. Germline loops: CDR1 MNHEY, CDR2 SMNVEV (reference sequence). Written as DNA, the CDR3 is TGTGCCAGCAGTTCCCGGAGCCGGACAGGGATCTACACTGAAGCTTTCTTT. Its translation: CASSSRSRTGIYTEAFF.

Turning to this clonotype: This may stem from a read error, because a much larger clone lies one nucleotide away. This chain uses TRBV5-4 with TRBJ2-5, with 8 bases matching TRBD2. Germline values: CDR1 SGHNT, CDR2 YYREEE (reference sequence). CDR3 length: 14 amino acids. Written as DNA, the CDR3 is TGTGCCAGCGGCTTCGGGGGACTAGTTCAGACCCAGTACTTC. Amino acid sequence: CASGFGGLVQTQYF.

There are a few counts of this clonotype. The CDR3 protein is CSARVQWDTEAFF. The CDR3 DNA follows: TGCAGTGCTAGAGTACAGTGGGACACTGAAGCTTTCTTT. The rearrangement uses TRBV20-1 and TRBJ1-1; no firm D call. The CDR3 length is 13 residues. V was shortened by 1 base and J by 3 bases, with 9 bases between the two germline ends. Germline V lookup: CDR1 DFQATT, CDR2 SNEGSKA (reference sequence).

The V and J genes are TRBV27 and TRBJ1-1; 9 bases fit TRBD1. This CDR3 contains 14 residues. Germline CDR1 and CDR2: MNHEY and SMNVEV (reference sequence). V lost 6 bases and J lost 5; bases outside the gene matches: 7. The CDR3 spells CASRTGTGRTEAFF. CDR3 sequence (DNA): TGTGCCAGCAGGACCGGGACAGGGAGGACTGAAGCTTTCTTT.

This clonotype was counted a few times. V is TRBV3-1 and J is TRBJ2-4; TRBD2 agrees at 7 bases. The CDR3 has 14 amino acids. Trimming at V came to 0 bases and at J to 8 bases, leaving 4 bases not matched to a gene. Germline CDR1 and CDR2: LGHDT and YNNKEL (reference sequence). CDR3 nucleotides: TGTGCCAGCAGCCAAGAGGGAGGGTTACACATTCAGTACTTC. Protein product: CASSQEGGLHIQYF.

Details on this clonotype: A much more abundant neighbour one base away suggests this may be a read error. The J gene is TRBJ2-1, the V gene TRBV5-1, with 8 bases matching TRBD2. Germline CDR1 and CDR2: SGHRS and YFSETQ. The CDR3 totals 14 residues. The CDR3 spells CASRPGTSYNKQFF. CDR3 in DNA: TGCGCCAGCCGACCCGGGACTAGTTACAATAAGCAGTTCTTC. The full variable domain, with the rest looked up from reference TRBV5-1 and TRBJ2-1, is KAGVTQTPRYLIKTRGQQVTLSCSPISGHRSVSWYQQTPGQGLQFLFEYFSETQRNKGNFPGRFSGRQFSNSRSEMNVSTLELGDSALYLCASRPGTSYNKQFFGPGTRLTVL.

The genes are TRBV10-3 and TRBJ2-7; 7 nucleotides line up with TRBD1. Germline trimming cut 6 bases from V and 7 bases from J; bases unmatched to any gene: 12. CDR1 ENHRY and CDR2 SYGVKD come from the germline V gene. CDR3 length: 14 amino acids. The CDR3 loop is CAISTTGVRQEQYF. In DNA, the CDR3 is TGTGCCATCAGCACCACAGGGGTACGGCAAGAGCAGTACTTC.

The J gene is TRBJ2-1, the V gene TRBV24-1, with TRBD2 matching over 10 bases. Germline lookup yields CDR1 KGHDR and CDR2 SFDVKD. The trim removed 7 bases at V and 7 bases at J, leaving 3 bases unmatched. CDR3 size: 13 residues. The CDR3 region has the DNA TGTGCCACCAGGAAGCGGGAGGGGAATGAGCAGTTCTTC. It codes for CATRKREGNEQFF.

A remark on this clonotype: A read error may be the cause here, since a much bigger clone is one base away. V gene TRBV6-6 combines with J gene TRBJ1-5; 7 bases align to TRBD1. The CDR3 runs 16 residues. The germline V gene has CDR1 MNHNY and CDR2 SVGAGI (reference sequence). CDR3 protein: CAGRGDGRGSNQPQHF. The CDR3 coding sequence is TGTGCCGGCAGGGGGGACGGCCGGGGGAGCAATCAGCCCCAGCATTTT.

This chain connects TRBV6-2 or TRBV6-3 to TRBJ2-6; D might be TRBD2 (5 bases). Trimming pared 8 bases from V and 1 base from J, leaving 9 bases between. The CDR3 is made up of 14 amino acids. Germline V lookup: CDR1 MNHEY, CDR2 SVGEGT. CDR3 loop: CASHRTSGANVLTF. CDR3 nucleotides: TGTGCCAGCCATCGGACTTCTGGGGCCAACGTCCTGACTTTC.

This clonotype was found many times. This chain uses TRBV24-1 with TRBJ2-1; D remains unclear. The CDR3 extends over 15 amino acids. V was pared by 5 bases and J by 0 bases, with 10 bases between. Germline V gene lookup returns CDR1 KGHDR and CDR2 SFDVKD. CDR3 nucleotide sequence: TGTGCCACCAGTGCACTACCGAGCTCCTACAATGAGCAGTTCTTC. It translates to CATSALPSSYNEQFF.

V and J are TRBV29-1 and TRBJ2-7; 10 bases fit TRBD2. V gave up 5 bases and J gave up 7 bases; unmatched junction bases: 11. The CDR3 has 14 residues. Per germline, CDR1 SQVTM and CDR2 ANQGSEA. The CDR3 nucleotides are TGCAGCGTTTTAGCGGGAGGAAAAAACAATGAGCAGTACTTC. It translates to CSVLAGGKNNEQYF.

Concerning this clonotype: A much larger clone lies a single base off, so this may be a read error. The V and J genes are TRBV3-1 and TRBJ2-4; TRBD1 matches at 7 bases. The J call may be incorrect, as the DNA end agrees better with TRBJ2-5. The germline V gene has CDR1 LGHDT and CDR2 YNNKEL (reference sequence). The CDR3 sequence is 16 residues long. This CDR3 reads CASGRSGQVVQETQYF. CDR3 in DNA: TGTGCCAGCGGCCGATCCGGACAGGTCGTCCAAGAGACCCAGTACTTC.

The CDR3 reads CASRRDSLQYF. In DNA form, the CDR3 reads TGTGCCAGCAGGCGGGACTCCTTGCAGTATTTT. The V gene is TRBV12-3 or TRBV12-4, the J gene TRBJ2-3; weak D call: TRBD2 (6 bases). Trimming pared 6 bases from V and 11 bases from J, leaving 12 bases between. This CDR3 contains 11 residues.

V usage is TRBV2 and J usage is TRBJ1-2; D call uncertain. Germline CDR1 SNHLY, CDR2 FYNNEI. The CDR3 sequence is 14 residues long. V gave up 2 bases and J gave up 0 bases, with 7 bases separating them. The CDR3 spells CASSESGSNYGYTF. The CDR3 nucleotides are TGTGCCAGCAGTGAAAGCGGATCTAACTATGGCTACACCTTC.

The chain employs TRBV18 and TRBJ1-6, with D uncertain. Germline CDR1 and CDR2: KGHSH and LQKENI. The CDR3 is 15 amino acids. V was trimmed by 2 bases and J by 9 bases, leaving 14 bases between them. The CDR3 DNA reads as TGTGCCAGCTCACCAGGCGGTCGCGGAACTTCACCCCTCCACTTT. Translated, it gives CASSPGGRGTSPLHF.

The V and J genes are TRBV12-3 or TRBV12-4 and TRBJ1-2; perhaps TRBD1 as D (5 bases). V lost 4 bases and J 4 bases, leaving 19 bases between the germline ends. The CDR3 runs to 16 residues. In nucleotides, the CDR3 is TGTGCCAGCAGTTCGACAGACAGAGACTACCTCTATGGCTACACCTTC. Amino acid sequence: CASSSTDRDYLYGYTF.